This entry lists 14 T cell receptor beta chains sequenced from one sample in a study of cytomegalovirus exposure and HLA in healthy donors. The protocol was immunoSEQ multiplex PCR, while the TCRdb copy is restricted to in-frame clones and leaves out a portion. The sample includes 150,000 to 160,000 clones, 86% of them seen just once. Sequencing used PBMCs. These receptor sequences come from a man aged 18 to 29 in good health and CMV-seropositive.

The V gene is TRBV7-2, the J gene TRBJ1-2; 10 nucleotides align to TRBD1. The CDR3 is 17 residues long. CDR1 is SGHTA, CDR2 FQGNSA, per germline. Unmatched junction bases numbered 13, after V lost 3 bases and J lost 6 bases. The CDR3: CASSFLGSRQGADGYTF. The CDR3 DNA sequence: TGTGCCAGCAGCTTTTTGGGCTCTCGACAGGGGGCGGATGGCTACACCTTC.

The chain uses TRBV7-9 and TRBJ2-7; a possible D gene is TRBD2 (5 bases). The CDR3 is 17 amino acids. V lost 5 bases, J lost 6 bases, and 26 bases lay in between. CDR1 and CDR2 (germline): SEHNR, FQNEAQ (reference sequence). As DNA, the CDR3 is TGTGCCAGCAGCGCAAAGGCGGCGGGTATCCTCTTAGGCGAGCAGTACTTC. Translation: CASSAKAAGILLGEQYF.

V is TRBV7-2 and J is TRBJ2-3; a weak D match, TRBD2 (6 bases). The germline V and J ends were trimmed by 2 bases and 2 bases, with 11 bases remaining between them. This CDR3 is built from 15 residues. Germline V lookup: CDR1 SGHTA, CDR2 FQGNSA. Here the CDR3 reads CASSLTGGDTDTQYF. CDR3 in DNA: TGTGCCAGCAGCTTAACTGGCGGGGACACAGATACGCAGTATTTT. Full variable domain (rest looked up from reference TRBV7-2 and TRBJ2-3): GAGVSQSPSNKVTEKGKDVELRCDPISGHTALYWYRQSLGQGLEFLIYFQGNSAPDKSGLPSDRFSAERTGGSVSTLTIQRTQQEDSAVYLCASSLTGGDTDTQYFGPGTRLTVL.

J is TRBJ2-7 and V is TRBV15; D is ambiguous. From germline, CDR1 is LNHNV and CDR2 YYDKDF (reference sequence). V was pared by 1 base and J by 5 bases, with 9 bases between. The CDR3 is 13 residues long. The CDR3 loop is CATSRGLANEQYF. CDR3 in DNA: TGTGCCACCAGCAGAGGGCTTGCCAACGAGCAGTACTTC.

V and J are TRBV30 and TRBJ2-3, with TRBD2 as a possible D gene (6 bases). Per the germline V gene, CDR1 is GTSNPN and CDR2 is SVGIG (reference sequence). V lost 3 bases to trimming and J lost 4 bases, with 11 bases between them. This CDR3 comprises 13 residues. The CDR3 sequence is CAWSRREADTQYF. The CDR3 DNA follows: TGTGCCTGGAGCCGCAGGGAGGCAGATACGCAGTATTTT.

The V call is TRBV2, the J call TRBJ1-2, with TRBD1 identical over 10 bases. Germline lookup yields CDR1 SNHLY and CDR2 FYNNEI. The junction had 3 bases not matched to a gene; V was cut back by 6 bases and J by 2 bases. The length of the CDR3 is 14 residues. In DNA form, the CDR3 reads TGTGCCAGCAGGGGACAGGGGACGAACTATGGCTACACCTTC. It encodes CASRGQGTNYGYTF.

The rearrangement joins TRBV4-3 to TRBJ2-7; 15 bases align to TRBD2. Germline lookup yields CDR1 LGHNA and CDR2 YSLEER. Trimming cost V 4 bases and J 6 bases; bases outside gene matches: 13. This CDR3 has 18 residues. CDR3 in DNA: TGCGCCAGCAGCCCCTGGACTAGCGGGAGGGCCTCTTCGGTCGAGCAGTACTTC. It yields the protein CASSPWTSGRASSVEQYF.

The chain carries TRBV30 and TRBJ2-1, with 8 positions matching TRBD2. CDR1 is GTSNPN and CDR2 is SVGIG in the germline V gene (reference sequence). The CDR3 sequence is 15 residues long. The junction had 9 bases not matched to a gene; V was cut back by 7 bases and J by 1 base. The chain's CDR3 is CASFVASGSYNEQFF. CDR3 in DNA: TGTGCCTCCTTCGTGGCTAGCGGGTCCTACAATGAGCAGTTCTTC.

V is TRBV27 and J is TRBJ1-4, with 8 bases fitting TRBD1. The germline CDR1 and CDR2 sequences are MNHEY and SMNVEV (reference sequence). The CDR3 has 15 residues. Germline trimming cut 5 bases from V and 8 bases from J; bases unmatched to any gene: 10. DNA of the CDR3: TGTGCCAGCAGTCCTTCGACAGGGGAGGGGGAAAAACTGTTTTTT. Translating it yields CASSPSTGEGEKLFF.

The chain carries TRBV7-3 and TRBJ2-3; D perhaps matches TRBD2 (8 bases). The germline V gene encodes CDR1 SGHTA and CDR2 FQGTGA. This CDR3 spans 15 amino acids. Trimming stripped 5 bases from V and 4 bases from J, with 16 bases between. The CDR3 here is CASSPTGGGADTQYF. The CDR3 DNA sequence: TGTGCCAGCAGCCCAACGGGAGGGGGCGCAGATACGCAGTATTTT.

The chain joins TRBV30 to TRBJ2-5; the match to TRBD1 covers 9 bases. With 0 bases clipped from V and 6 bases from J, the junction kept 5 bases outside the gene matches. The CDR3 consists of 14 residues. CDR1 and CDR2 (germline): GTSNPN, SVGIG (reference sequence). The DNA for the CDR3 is TGTGCCTGGAGTGTACAGGGGGCTGGAAAGACCCAGTACTTC. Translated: CAWSVQGAGKTQYF.

CDR3 amino acids: CASSSSDRGVQETQYF. The CDR3 DNA reads as TGTGCCAGCAGTTCCTCGGACAGGGGAGTCCAAGAGACCCAGTACTTC. The chain has TRBV6-6 and TRBJ2-5, with 9 bases that match TRBD1. The germline V gene has CDR1 MNHNY and CDR2 SVGAGI (reference sequence). This CDR3 region has 16 residues. The ends lost 4 bases at V and 1 base at J; junction bases unmatched: 7.

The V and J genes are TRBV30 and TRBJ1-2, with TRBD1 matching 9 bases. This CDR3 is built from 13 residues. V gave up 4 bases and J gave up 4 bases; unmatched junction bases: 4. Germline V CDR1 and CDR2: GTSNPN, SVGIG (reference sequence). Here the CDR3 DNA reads TGTGCCTGGATGAAACAGGGGGCCTATGGCTACACCTTC. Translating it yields CAWMKQGAYGYTF.

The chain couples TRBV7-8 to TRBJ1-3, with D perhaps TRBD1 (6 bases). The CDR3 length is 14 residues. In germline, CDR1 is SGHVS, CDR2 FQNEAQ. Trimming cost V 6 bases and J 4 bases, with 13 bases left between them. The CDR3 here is CASSLPGTGNTIYF. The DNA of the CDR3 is TGTGCCAGCAGTCTACCAGGGACAGGAAACACCATATATTTT.